The clone carrying this TCR beta chain was seen a few times. The sample originates from a study of shared T cell receptors in the human thymus. Method: immunoSEQ multiplex PCR; TCRdb's copy keeps in-frame clones and lacks some. The profile shows roughly 500,000 clones, 70% to 80% of them singletons. The CDR3 has 18 amino acids. V dropped 0 bases and J dropped 3 bases, with 21 bases sitting between them. Per germline, CDR1 SGHDN and CDR2 FVKESK. The data also belong to a second study, concerning human thymus T cells. That work contributes: Donors were healthy Finnish babies undergoing corrective operations for congenital heart defects. In corrective heart surgery, resections were taken, and these provided the thymus tissue. Related research examined unrelated individuals and reported that their thymic repertoires overlapped highly.

Sample: thymocytes. The clonotype was recovered from a boy less than two years old with a congenital heart defect. V usage is TRBV14 and J usage is TRBJ2-7; D may be TRBD1 (6 bases). In nucleotides, the CDR3 is TGTGCCAGCAGCCAAGATGGAGTGTCGACAGGTTCGAACTACGAGCAGTACTTC. Its translation is CASSQDGVSTGSNYEQYF.